This T cell receptor (beta chain) emerged from a study of immune evolution from preneoplasia to lung adenocarcinoma. As concerns this clone: No antigen is known for it.

Findings of the study overall: Top clone share appeared to fall from AAH through AIS, MIA, adenocarcinoma. Later-stage lesions appeared to have more T cells, more diversity, less clonality.

Deletions cut 1 base from V and 6 bases from J, with 12 bases between. The CDR3 runs 14 residues. Germline V lookup: CDR1 SEHNR, CDR2 FQNEAQ (reference sequence). H&E slides confirmed each diagnosis, reviewed by two pathologists independently. The repertoire was sequenced with immunoSEQ multiplex PCR; TCRdb's copy has only in-frame clones and lacks some. The repertoire holds under 3,500 clones, with 40% to 50% as singletons. The clonotype originates from a person aged 45-60 years with lung adenocarcinoma. The sequencing input was FFPE normal lung tissue adjacent to the tumor. The rearrangement links TRBV7-9 to TRBJ1-2; tentative D call: TRBD1 (5 bases). This chain's CDR3 is CASSLDSEGDGYTF. Here the CDR3 DNA reads TGTGCCAGCAGCTTAGACAGTGAAGGGGATGGCTACACCTTC.